A selection of T cell receptor beta chains follows, all from one sample in a study of cytomegalovirus exposure and HLA in healthy donors. Assay used: immunoSEQ multiplex PCR; TCRdb lists only in-frame clones, some missing. The data hold about 170,000 clones, with under 80% observed a single time. The specimen sequenced was PBMCs. The source is a human donor in good health. Both conserved end residues are part of each CDR3. D genes are given only for firm matches. The size field is filled for only some rows; it gives once, few, many or a size class.

clone size	V gene	J gene	D gene	CDR3 protein	CDR3 DNA
-	TRBV5-1	TRBJ1-5	-	CASSPLTRVNQPQHF	TGCGCCAGCAGCCCTCTTACGAGGGTCAATCAGCCCCAGCATTTT
-	TRBV7-9	TRBJ1-1	TRBD1	CASSMTGVRGNTEAFF	TGTGCCAGCAGCATGACAGGGGTGAGGGGGAACACTGAAGCTTTCTTT
-	TRBV4-1	TRBJ2-7	TRBD1	CASSQGQGIYEQYF	TGCGCCAGCAGCCAAGGACAGGGGATCTACGAGCAGTACTTC
few	TRBV19	TRBJ2-7	-	CASSISISSYEQYF	TGTGCCAGTAGTATTTCGATTAGCTCCTACGAGCAGTACTTC
once	TRBV29-1	TRBJ2-3	TRBD2	CSVEGGLAGSPDTQYF	TGCAGCGTTGAAGGAGGGCTAGCGGGGAGCCCAGATACGCAGTATTTT
-	TRBV11-2	TRBJ2-7	TRBD2	CASRGLAGANSYEQYF	TGTGCCAGCAGGGGACTAGCGGGGGCCAACTCCTACGAGCAGTACTTC
-	TRBV7-9	TRBJ1-6	TRBD1	CASSSLSTGVNSPLHF	TGTGCCAGCAGCTCCCTCTCGACAGGGGTTAATTCACCCCTCCACTTT
once	TRBV29-1	TRBJ2-5	-	CSVEVQGLQETQYF	TGCAGCGTTGAGGTCCAGGGTCTTCAAGAGACCCAGTACTTC
-	TRBV10-3	TRBJ2-1	-	CAISDPGGGGNEQFF	TGTGCCATCAGTGACCCTGGAGGGGGCGGAAATGAGCAGTTCTTC
few	TRBV6-4	TRBJ1-1	TRBD1	CASSQQGSTEAFF	TGTGCCAGCAGTCAACAGGGGAGCACTGAAGCTTTCTTT
-	TRBV2	TRBJ1-1	TRBD1	CASRTGTGANTEAFF	TGTGCCAGCAGGACCGGGACAGGGGCGAACACTGAAGCTTTCTTT
-	TRBV5-6	TRBJ2-5	-	CASSIGQWETQYF	TGTGCCAGCAGCATCGGACAGTGGGAGACCCAGTACTTC
-	TRBV5-1	TRBJ2-1	-	CASSLSGSYNEQFF	TGCGCCAGCAGCTTGTCGGGCTCCTACAATGAGCAGTTCTTC
-	TRBV7-6	TRBJ2-3	TRBD1	CASSLDRGVGVNTDTQYF	TGTGCCAGCAGCTTAGACAGGGGGGTCGGGGTGAACACAGATACGCAGTATTTT
few	TRBV5-6	TRBJ2-7	TRBD1	CASSATGGAYEQYF	TGTGCCAGCAGCGCGACAGGGGGGGCCTACGAGCAGTACTTC